This T cell receptor beta chain derives from a study of blood T cell repertoires in COVID-19. About the study: The United States, Italy and Spain provided the acute and convalescent COVID-19 samples. T cells, B-cell-depleted T cells, or PBMCs supplied cDNA or gDNA.

The authors' processing: Cell counts per sample came from amplifying reference gene primers. TCRdb's table, derived via immunoSEQ multiplex PCR, lists solely in-frame clones and lacks some. V, J and clone size were drawn from that table, and D and trimming were deduced from the DNA. Counted here are 70,000 or so clones, around 89% occurring once; the ten biggest clones make up 6% to 8%. The CDR3 is 17 residues long. The V segment lost 5 bases and the J segment 5 bases; nucleotides outside the gene matches: 11. CDR1 is LGHDT, CDR2 YNNKEL, per germline (reference sequence). Sample: peripheral blood. The J gene is TRBJ2-5, the V gene TRBV3-1 (or the pseudogene TRBV3-2), with 13 bases lining up with TRBD2. The TCR originated in a woman of 80 years or more with active COVID-19. The CDR3, as DNA: TGTGCCAGCAGCACCCGGACTAGCGGGAGCGGGGCGGAGACCCAGTACTTC. The encoded protein is CASSTRTSGSGAETQYF.